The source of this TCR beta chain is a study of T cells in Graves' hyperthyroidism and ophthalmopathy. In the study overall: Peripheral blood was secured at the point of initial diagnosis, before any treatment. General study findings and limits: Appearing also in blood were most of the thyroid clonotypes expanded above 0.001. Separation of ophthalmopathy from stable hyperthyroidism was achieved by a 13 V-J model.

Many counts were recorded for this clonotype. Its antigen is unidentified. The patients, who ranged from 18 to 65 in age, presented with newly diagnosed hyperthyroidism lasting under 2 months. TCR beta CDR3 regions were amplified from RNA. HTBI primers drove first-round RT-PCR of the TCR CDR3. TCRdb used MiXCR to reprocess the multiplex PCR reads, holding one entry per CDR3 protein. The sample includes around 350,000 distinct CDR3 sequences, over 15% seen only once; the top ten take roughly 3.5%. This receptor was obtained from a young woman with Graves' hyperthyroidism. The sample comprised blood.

The CDR3 reads CASTNDRGTEAFF. DNA for the CDR3: TGTGCCAGCACCAACGATCGGGGGACTGAAGCTTTCTTT. V gene TRBV6-1 combines with J gene TRBJ1-1; a weak D match, TRBD1 (5 bases). V was pared by 7 bases and J by 5 bases, with 14 bases between. The CDR3 covers 13 residues. Germline V gene data show CDR1 as MNHNS and CDR2 as SASEGT.